This is a list of T cell receptor beta chains from one sample in a study of blood T cells in healthy people across ages. TCRdb analysed the 5' RACE reads with MiXCR anew, one entry per CDR3 protein. The profile covers 910,000 or so distinct CDR3 sequences, with roughly half appearing a single time and about a fifth taken by the ten largest. Source material: blood. The receptor source for this set is an older woman in good health. CDR3s leave out the opening cysteine and the closing phenylalanine or tryptophan. Clone sizes are given selectively: once, few, many, or a class where the clone is expanded.

many,TRBV3-1,TRBJ2-5,ASSQVLAGVGEQY
NA,TRBV7-2,TRBJ2-6,ASSVQGSGANALT
many,TRBV7-9,TRBJ2-5,ASSLLGETQY
few,TRBV29-1,TRBJ2-5,SVESTGKETQY
few,TRBV6-1,TRBJ1-2,ASSNPGGGYT
few,TRBV7-2,TRBJ1-3,ASSSWVHGGEAGNTIY
few,TRBV19,TRBJ2-5,ASSSFQETQY
once,TRBV19,TRBJ2-7,ASSMGETHDEQY
NA,TRBV12-3/TRBV12-4,TRBJ1-5,ASSYTGYFGQPQH
NA,TRBV5-1,TRBJ1-1,ASSLTGQSNTEAF
NA,TRBV20-1,TRBJ2-5,SATGTGAKETQY
NA,TRBV4-1,TRBJ2-1,ASSQGGASGHNEQF
NA,TRBV11-2,TRBJ2-7,ASSLESGRTYEQY
once,TRBV30,TRBJ2-1,AWKNRGYEQF
NA,TRBV28,TRBJ2-3,ASSLATIKRTDTQY
few,TRBV11-2,TRBJ2-3,ASSLWTGDTQY
NA,TRBV20-1,TRBJ2-6,SAREAGLGSGANVLT
NA,TRBV28,TRBJ2-3,ASSLGMRAGASTDTQY
few,TRBV9,TRBJ2-1,ASSVGTSGNDEQF
NA,TRBV18,TRBJ2-4,ASSPLGAKNIQY
few,TRBV6-2/TRBV6-3,TRBJ1-1,ASSVGAIRTEAF
NA,TRBV18,TRBJ2-7,ASSRGPLYEQY
few,TRBV4-2,TRBJ2-5,ASSQGVQRTQETQY
NA,TRBV4-1,TRBJ2-1,ASSQDVGSINSYNEQF
few,TRBV6-1,TRBJ2-7,ASSGDWVYEQY
NA,TRBV5-1,TRBJ2-1,ASSLTGGGQEREQF
few,TRBV7-2,TRBJ2-1,ASSFAGTGGPDEQF
few,TRBV6-5,TRBJ1-2,ASRGAPGTKIGYT
few,TRBV4-1,TRBJ1-2,ASSQRKGGYGYT
NA,TRBV20-1,TRBJ2-7,SALRDIPSGTSDEQY
once,TRBV7-6,TRBJ2-1,ASSLAPSTSVNNEQF
NA,TRBV29-1,TRBJ2-2,SVVVGDTGELF
NA,TRBV15,TRBJ2-4,ATSNGGVAKDIQY
few,TRBV3-1,TRBJ1-2,ASSSWTPRGGYT
few,TRBV6-5,TRBJ2-4,ASSYSIFPGGLFQY
NA,TRBV21-1,TRBJ2-1,ATLFGSYNEQF
few,TRBV15,TRBJ2-5,ATSRARAAQAQETQY
many,TRBV5-6,TRBJ2-7,ASSLRSIGDSSYEQY